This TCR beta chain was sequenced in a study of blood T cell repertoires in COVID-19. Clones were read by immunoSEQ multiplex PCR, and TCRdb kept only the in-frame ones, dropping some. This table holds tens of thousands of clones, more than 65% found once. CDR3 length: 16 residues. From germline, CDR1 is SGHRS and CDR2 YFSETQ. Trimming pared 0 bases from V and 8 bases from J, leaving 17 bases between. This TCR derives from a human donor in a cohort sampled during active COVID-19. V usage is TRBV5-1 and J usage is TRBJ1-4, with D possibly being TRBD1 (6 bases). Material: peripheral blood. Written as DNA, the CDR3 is TGCGCCAGCAGCTTGGGTTTGGGAGGGGACAAGGAAAAACTGTTTTTT. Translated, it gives CASSLGLGGDKEKLFF.